This T cell receptor (beta chain) was obtained from a study of T-cell reconstitution after alpha-beta-depleted transplantation in children. The TCRbeta library was prepared with unique molecular identifiers. TCRdb re-analysed the PCR reads in MiXCR, keeping a single row per CDR3 protein. The table records hundreds of thousands of distinct CDR3 sequences, 15% to 20% of them present only once. The sample consisted of PBMCs from the stem cell graft donor, taken from the stem cell graft. The receptor was isolated from a human donor who donated a stem cell graft to a child with acute myeloid leukemia.

The CDR3 reads CASSSPWHPGELFF. CDR3 nucleotides: TGTGCCAGCAGCTCCCCGTGGCATCCAGGGGAGCTGTTTTTT. This rearrangement joins TRBV5-6 to TRBJ2-2; D not resolved. This CDR3 contains 14 residues. Germline values: CDR1 SGHDT, CDR2 YYEEEE. The ends were cut back, 3 bases at V and 8 bases at J, with 14 bases in the middle.